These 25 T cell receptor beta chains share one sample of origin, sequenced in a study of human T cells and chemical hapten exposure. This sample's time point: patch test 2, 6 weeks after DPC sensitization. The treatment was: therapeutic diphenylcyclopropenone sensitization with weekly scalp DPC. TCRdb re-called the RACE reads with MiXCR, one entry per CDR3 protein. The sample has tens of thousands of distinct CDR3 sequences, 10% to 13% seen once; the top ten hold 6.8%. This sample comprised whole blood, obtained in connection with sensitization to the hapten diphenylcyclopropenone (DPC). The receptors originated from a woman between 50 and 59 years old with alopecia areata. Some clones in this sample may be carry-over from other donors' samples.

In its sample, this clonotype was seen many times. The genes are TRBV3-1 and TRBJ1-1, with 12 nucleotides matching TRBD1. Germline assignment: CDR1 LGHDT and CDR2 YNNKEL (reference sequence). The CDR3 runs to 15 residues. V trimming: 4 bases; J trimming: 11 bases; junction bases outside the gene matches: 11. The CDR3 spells CASSPWPGQGALAFF. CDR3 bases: TGTGCCAGCAGCCCCTGGCCGGGACAGGGGGCGCTTGCTTTCTTT.

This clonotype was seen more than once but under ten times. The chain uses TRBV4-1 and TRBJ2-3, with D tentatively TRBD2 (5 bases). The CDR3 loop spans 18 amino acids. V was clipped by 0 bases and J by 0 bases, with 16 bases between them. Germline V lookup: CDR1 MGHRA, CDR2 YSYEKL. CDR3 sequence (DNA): TGCGCCAGCAGCCAAGACCCGCTCCCCGGGATTAGCACAGATACGCAGTATTTT. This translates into CASSQDPLPGISTDTQYF.

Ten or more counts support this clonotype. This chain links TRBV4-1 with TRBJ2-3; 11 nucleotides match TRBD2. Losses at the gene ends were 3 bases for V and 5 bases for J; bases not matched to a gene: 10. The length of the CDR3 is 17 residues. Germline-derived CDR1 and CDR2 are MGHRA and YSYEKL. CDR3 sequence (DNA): TGCGCCAGCAGCCACCCAGGGACTAGCGGTTATAAAGATACGCAGTATTTT. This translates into CASSHPGTSGYKDTQYF.

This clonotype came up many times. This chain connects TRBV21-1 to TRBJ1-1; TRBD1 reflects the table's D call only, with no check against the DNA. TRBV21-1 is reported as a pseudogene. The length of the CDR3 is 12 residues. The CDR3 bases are TGTGCCAGCAGCAACAAGGGGGCCGAGGCTTTCTTT. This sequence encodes CASSNKGAEAFF.

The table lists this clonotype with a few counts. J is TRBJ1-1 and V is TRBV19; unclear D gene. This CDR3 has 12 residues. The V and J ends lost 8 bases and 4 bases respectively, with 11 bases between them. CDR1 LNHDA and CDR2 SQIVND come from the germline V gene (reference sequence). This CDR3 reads CASLSGLTEAFF. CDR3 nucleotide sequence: TGTGCCAGTCTATCGGGCCTCACTGAAGCTTTCTTT.

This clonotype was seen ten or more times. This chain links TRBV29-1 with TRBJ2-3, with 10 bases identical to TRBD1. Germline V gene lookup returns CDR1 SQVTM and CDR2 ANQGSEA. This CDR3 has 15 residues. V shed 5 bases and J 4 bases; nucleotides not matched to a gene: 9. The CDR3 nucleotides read TGCAGCGTTATCCTCGGGACAGGGGATCCAGATACGCAGTATTTT. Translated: CSVILGTGDPDTQYF.

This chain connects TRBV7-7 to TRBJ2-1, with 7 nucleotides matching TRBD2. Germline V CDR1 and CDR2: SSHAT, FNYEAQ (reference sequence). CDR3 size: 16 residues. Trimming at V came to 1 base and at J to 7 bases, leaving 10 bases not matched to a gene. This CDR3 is CASSLDGSGGRNEQFF. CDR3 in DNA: TGTGCCAGCAGCTTAGATGGGTCGGGAGGAAGGAATGAGCAGTTCTTC. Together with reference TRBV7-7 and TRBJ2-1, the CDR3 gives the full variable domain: GAGVSQSPRYKVTKRGQDVTLRCDPISSHATLYWYQQALGQGPEFLTYFNYEAQPDKSGLPSDRFSAERPEGSISTLTIQRTEQRDSAMYRCASSLDGSGGRNEQFFGPGTRLTVL.

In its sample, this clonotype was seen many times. This chain's CDR3 is CSVDTAGWIYGYTF. CDR3 nucleotides: TGCAGCGTTGATACCGCCGGCTGGATCTATGGCTACACCTTC. J is TRBJ1-2 and V is TRBV29-1; D gene ambiguous. Trimming took off 3 bases at V and 4 bases at J, with 15 bases between the two ends. Germline lookup yields CDR1 SQVTM and CDR2 ANQGSEA. The CDR3 loop spans 14 amino acids.

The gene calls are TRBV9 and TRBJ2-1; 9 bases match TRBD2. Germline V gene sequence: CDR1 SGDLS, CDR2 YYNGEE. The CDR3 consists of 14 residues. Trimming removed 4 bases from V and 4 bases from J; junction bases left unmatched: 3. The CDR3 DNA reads TGTGCCAGCAGCCTAGCGGGAAAATACAATGAGCAGTTCTTC. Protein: CASSLAGKYNEQFF.

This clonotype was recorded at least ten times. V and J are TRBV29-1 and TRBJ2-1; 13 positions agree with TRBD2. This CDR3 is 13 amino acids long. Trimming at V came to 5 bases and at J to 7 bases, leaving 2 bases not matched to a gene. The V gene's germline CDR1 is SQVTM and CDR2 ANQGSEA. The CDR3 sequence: CSVPGLAGNEQFF. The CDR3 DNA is TGCAGCGTTCCGGGACTAGCGGGAAATGAGCAGTTCTTC.

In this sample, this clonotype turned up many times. CDR3 region: CASSEGRVTNVANVLTF. In DNA, the CDR3 is TGTGCCAGCTCCGAGGGCAGGGTTACTAACGTGGCCAACGTCCTGACTTTC. The chain uses TRBV11-2 and TRBJ2-6; D assignment may be TRBD1 or TRBD2 (5 bases each). Germline V gene lookup returns CDR1 SGHAT and CDR2 FQNNGV. The CDR3 totals 17 residues. Trimming took off 8 bases at V and 6 bases at J, with 23 bases between the two ends. The full variable domain, completed using reference TRBV11-2 and TRBJ2-6, is EAGVAQSPRYKIIEKRQSVAFWCNPISGHATLYWYQQILGQGPKLLIQFQNNGVVDDSQLPKDRFSAERLKGVDSTLKIQPAKLEDSAVYLCASSEGRVTNVANVLTFGAGSRLTVL.

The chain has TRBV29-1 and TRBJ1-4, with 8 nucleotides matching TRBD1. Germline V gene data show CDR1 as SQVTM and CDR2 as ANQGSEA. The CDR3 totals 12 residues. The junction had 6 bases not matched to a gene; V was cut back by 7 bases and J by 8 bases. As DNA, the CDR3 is TGCAGCGGAGGACAGGGTATAGAAAAACTGTTTTTT. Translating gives CSGGQGIEKLFF. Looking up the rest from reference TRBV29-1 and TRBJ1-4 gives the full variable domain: SAVISQKPSRDICQRGTSLTIQCQVDSQVTMMFWYRQQPGQSLTLIATANQGSEATYESGFVIDKFPISRPNLTFSTLTVSNMSPEDSSIYLCSGGQGIEKLFFGSGTQLSVL.

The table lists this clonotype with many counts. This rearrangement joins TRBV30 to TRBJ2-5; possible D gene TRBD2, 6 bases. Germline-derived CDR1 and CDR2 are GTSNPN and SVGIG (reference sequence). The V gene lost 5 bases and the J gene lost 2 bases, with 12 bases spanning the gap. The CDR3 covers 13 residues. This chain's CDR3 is CAWGGTGQETQYF. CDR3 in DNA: TGTGCCTGGGGGGGGACCGGACAAGAGACCCAGTACTTC.

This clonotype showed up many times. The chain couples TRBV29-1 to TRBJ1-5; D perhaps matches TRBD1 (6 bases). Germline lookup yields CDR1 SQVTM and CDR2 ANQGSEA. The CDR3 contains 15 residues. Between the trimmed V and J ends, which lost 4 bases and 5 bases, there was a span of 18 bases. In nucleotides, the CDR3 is TGCAGCGTTGCCAACAGGGATGAGGCGGATCAGCCCCAGCATTTT. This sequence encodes CSVANRDEADQPQHF.

DNA of the CDR3: TGCAGCGTCGGACAGTACGAGCAGTACTTC. It is translated as CSVGQYEQYF. The chain carries TRBV29-1 and TRBJ2-7, with D possibly being TRBD1 (6 bases). Germline CDR1 and CDR2: SQVTM and ANQGSEA. The CDR3 is made up of 10 amino acids. With 6 bases removed from V and 4 bases from J, the gap between germline ends came to 7 bases.

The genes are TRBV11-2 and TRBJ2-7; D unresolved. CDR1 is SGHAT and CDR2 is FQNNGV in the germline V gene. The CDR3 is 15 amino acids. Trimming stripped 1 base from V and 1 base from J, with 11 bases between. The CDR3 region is CASSLARLGSYEQYF. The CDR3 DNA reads TGTGCCAGCAGCTTAGCCCGCCTGGGGTCCTACGAGCAGTACTTC. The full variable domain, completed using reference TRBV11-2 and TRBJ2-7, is EAGVAQSPRYKIIEKRQSVAFWCNPISGHATLYWYQQILGQGPKLLIQFQNNGVVDDSQLPKDRFSAERLKGVDSTLKIQPAKLEDSAVYLCASSLARLGSYEQYFGPGTRLTVT.

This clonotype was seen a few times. CDR3 residues: CASTKFGTDMNTEAFF. In nucleotides, the CDR3 is TGTGCCAGCACCAAATTCGGGACAGATATGAACACTGAAGCTTTCTTT. The chain couples TRBV6-2 or TRBV6-3 to TRBJ1-1; 7 positions match TRBD1. This CDR3 contains 16 residues. Germline V gives CDR1 MNHEY, CDR2 SVGEGT. V shed 7 bases and J 0 bases; nucleotides not matched to a gene: 11.

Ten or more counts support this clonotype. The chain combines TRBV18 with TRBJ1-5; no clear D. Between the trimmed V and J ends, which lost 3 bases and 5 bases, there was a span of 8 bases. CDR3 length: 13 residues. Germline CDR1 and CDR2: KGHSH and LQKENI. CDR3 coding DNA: TGTGCCAGCTCACCTGTAGTTGATCAGCCCCAGCATTTT. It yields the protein CASSPVVDQPQHF.

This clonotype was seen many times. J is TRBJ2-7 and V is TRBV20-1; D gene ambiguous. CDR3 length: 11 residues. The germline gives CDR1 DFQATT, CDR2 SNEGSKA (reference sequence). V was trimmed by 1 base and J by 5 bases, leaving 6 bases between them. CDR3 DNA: TGCAGTGCTAGAGCGGACGACGAGCAGTACTTC. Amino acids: CSARADDEQYF.

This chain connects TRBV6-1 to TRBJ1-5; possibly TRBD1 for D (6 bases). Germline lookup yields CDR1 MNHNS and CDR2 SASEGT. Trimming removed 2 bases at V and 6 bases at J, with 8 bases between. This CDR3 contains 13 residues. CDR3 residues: CASSETGFQPQHF. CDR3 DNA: TGTGCCAGCAGTGAAACAGGGTTTCAGCCCCAGCATTTT.

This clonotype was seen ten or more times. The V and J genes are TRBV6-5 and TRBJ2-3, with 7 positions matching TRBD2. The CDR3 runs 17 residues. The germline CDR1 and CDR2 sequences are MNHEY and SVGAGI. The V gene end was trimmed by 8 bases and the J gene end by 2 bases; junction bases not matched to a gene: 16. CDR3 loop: CASGSKSGNGPTDTQYF. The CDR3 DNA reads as TGTGCCAGCGGGTCCAAAAGCGGGAACGGGCCCACAGATACGCAGTATTTT.

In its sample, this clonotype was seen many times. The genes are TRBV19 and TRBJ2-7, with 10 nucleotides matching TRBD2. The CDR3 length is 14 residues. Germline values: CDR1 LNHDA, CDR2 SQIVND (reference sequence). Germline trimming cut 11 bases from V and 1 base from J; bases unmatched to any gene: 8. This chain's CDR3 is CASSRTSGSYEQYF. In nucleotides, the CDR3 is TGTGCCTCTAGCAGGACTAGCGGATCCTACGAGCAGTACTTC.

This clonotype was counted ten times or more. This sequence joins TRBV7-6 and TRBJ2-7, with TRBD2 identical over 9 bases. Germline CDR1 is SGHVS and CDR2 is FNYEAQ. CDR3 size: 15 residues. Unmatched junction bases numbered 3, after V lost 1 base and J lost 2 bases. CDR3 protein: CASSLESSGTYEQYF. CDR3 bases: TGTGCCAGCAGCTTAGAGTCTAGCGGGACCTACGAGCAGTACTTC.

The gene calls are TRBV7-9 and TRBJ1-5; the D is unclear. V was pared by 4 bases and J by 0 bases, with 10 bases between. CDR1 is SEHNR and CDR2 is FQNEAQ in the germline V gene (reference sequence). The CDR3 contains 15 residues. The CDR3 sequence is CASSSLGYSNQPQHF. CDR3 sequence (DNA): TGTGCCAGCAGCTCTTTGGGCTATAGCAATCAGCCCCAGCATTTT. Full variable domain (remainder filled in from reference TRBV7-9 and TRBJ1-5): DTGVSQNPRHKITKRGQNVTFRCDPISEHNRLYWYRQTLGQGPEFLTYFQNEAQLEKSRLLSDRFSAERPKGSFSTLEIQRTEQGDSAMYLCASSSLGYSNQPQHFGDGTRLSIL.

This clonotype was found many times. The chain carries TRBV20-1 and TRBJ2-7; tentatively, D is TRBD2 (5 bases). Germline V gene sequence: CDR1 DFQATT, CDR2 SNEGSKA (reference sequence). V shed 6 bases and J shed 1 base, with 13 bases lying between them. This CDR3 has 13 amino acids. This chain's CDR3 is CSALRGISYEQYF. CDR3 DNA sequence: TGCAGTGCCTTGCGAGGGATTTCCTACGAGCAGTACTTC.